Listed below are T cell receptor beta chains from one sample, sequenced in a study of T cell repertoires in cytomegalovirus infection. TCRdb reprocessed the reads with MiXCR, giving one entry per CDR3 protein. The profile covers about 20,000 distinct CDR3 sequences, with around 43% appearing a single time and 85% to 95% taken by the ten largest. For these receptors, no antigen is known. This sample comprised CD8+ T cells from cultured PBMCs, obtained from culture after CMV antigen stimulation. The receptors come from a human donor in good health (CMV status not recorded). Some clones in this sample may be carry-over from other donors' samples. Both conserved end residues are part of each CDR3. A D gene is named only where the DNA matches it firmly. Rows may omit the clone size; those that give it use once, few, many or a size class.

j_call: TRBJ2-1; v_call: TRBV10-3; d_call: -; clone_size: many; cdr3_aa: CAISESMAGNYNEQFF; cdr3_nt: TGTGCCATCAGTGAGTCGATGGCAGGGAACTACAATGAGCAGTTCTTC
j_call: TRBJ2-4; v_call: TRBV11-1; d_call: TRBD1; clone_size: -; cdr3_aa: CASSLVTGNTAKNIQYF; cdr3_nt: TGTGCCAGCAGCTTAGTGACAGGGAACACAGCCAAAAACATTCAGTACTTC
j_call: TRBJ2-1; v_call: TRBV7-6; d_call: TRBD2; clone_size: -; cdr3_aa: CASSLDRSGGTNEQFF; cdr3_nt: TGTGCCAGCAGCTTAGATCGTAGCGGGGGGACCAATGAGCAGTTCTTC
j_call: TRBJ2-2; v_call: TRBV11-1; d_call: -; clone_size: -; cdr3_aa: CASSLMDTVNTGELFF; cdr3_nt: TGTGCCAGCAGCTTGATGGACACGGTGAACACCGGGGAGCTGTTTTTT
j_call: TRBJ1-2; v_call: TRBV12-5; d_call: -; clone_size: many; cdr3_aa: CASGYDGSNYGYTF; cdr3_nt: TGTGCTAGTGGGTATGATGGGTCCAACTATGGCTACACCTTC
j_call: TRBJ1-1; v_call: TRBV12-3/TRBV12-4; d_call: TRBD1; clone_size: few; cdr3_aa: CASSLVATGGRKAFF; cdr3_nt: TGTGCCAGCAGTTTGGTAGCGACAGGGGGACGGAAAGCTTTCTTT
j_call: TRBJ2-7; v_call: TRBV18; d_call: TRBD1; clone_size: -; cdr3_aa: CASSPRDRVLIFAYEQYF; cdr3_nt: TGTGCCAGCTCACCACGGGACAGGGTACTGATTTTTGCCTACGAGCAGTACTTC
j_call: TRBJ2-4; v_call: TRBV20-1; d_call: -; clone_size: -; cdr3_aa: CSARDPQPENIQYF; cdr3_nt: TGCAGTGCTAGAGATCCCCAACCGGAAAACATTCAGTACTTC
j_call: TRBJ2-7; v_call: TRBV7-8; d_call: TRBD2; clone_size: -; cdr3_aa: CASSLLAGAYEQYF; cdr3_nt: TGTGCCAGCAGCTTACTAGCGGGAGCCTACGAGCAGTACTTC
j_call: TRBJ1-1; v_call: TRBV4-3; d_call: -; clone_size: -; cdr3_aa: CASSQGRAGSISDTEAFF; cdr3_nt: TGCGCCAGCAGCCAAGGGAGGGCGGGTTCAATCTCCGACACTGAAGCTTTCTTT
j_call: TRBJ2-2; v_call: TRBV28; d_call: TRBD1; clone_size: -; cdr3_aa: CASRPGQGDSWNTGELFF; cdr3_nt: TGTGCCAGCAGGCCGGGACAGGGGGACTCCTGGAACACCGGGGAGCTGTTTTTT
j_call: TRBJ2-1; v_call: TRBV4-3; d_call: -; clone_size: -; cdr3_aa: CASSQDGSRYNEQFF; cdr3_nt: TGCGCCAGCAGCCAAGACGGGAGTAGGTACAATGAGCAGTTCTTC
j_call: TRBJ1-2; v_call: TRBV4-3; d_call: -; clone_size: -; cdr3_aa: CASSQDGRSNYGYTF; cdr3_nt: TGCGCCAGCAGCCAAGATGGACGGAGTAACTATGGCTACACCTTC
j_call: TRBJ2-1; v_call: TRBV7-2; d_call: TRBD2; clone_size: -; cdr3_aa: CASRPTSGYNEQFF; cdr3_nt: TGTGCCAGCAGGCCCACTAGCGGATACAATGAGCAGTTCTTC
j_call: TRBJ2-2; v_call: TRBV4-1; d_call: TRBD1; clone_size: -; cdr3_aa: CASSHAPGQLTGELFF; cdr3_nt: TGCGCCAGCAGCCACGCTCCGGGACAGCTCACCGGGGAGCTGTTTTTT
j_call: TRBJ1-3; v_call: TRBV13; d_call: -; clone_size: -; cdr3_aa: CASSLLGGNTIYF; cdr3_nt: TGTGCCAGCAGCTTATTAGGTGGAAACACCATATATTTT
j_call: TRBJ1-2; v_call: TRBV29-1; d_call: -; clone_size: -; cdr3_aa: CSVEQGNYGYTF; cdr3_nt: TGCAGCGTTGAGCAGGGTAACTATGGCTACACCTTC
j_call: TRBJ2-3; v_call: TRBV28; d_call: TRBD2; clone_size: medium-sized; cdr3_aa: CASSPGLASGFTDTQYF; cdr3_nt: TGTGCCAGCAGCCCAGGACTAGCCTCAGGGTTTACAGATACGCAGTATTTT
j_call: TRBJ1-2; v_call: TRBV15; d_call: TRBD1; clone_size: -; cdr3_aa: CATSKDRGGVDGYTF; cdr3_nt: TGTGCCACCAGCAAAGACAGGGGGGGTGTTGATGGCTACACCTTC
j_call: TRBJ1-1; v_call: TRBV12-3/TRBV12-4; d_call: -; clone_size: -; cdr3_aa: CATLIQGTGRPFF; cdr3_nt: TGTGCCACCCTCATACAGGGAACGGGAAGACCTTTCTTT
j_call: TRBJ2-3; v_call: TRBV29-1; d_call: -; clone_size: -; cdr3_aa: CSVEGSLADTQYF; cdr3_nt: TGCAGCGTTGAAGGCTCACTAGCAGATACGCAGTATTTT
j_call: TRBJ1-1; v_call: TRBV19; d_call: -; clone_size: few; cdr3_aa: CASSTPTGLNTEAFF; cdr3_nt: TGTGCCAGTAGTACCCCGACAGGTTTGAACACTGAAGCTTTCTTT
j_call: TRBJ1-2; v_call: TRBV7-3; d_call: -; clone_size: -; cdr3_aa: CASSSLIGTDYGYTF; cdr3_nt: TGTGCCAGCAGCTCGCTAATCGGGACGGACTATGGCTACACCTTC
j_call: TRBJ1-1; v_call: TRBV10-3; d_call: TRBD1; clone_size: many; cdr3_aa: CAIRRQGNTEAFF; cdr3_nt: TGTGCCATCAGGAGACAGGGCAACACTGAAGCTTTCTTT